These 7 T cell receptor beta chains originate from one sample sequenced in a study of OX40 agonist ivuxolimab in advanced cancers. Data came from immunoSEQ multiplex PCR; TCRdb stores just in-frame clones and leaves some out. This sample yields approximately 22,000 clones, of which around 84% are seen a single time; roughly 36% belongs to the top ten. Sequences were derived from CD4+ or CD8+ T cells sorted from blood, sampled in a trial of the OX40 agonist ivuxolimab. The origin of the receptors is an adult with an advanced solid tumor such as melanoma, head and neck, liver or kidney cancer.

The chain is built from TRBV9 and TRBJ1-1, with D possibly TRBD1 on 6 matching bases. Germline values: CDR1 SGDLS, CDR2 YYNGEE. V was shortened by 0 bases and J by 5 bases, with 8 bases between the two germline ends. The CDR3 has 13 residues. CDR3 in amino acids: CASSVAGATEAFF. CDR3 in DNA: TGTGCCAGCAGCGTAGCAGGGGCGACTGAAGCTTTCTTT.

The rearrangement links TRBV12-5 to TRBJ2-2, with D hard to call. With 1 base removed from V and 12 bases from J, the gap between germline ends came to 3 bases. This CDR3 spans 10 amino acids. The germline V gene encodes CDR1 LGHNT and CDR2 FRNRAP. The DNA of the CDR3 is TGTGCTAGTGGTTTGGACAAGCTGTTTTTT. Translated, it gives CASGLDKLFF.

The chain has TRBV11-2 and TRBJ2-7; TRBD1 might be the D (6 bases). V lost 5 bases and J lost 8, with 13 bases in between. CDR3 length equals 12 residues. The germline V gene encodes CDR1 SGHAT and CDR2 FQNNGV. CDR3 residues: CASSSLRDKQYF. The CDR3 DNA is TGTGCCAGCAGCAGCCTCCGGGACAAGCAGTACTTC. Full variable domain (outside the CDR3, taken from reference TRBV11-2 and TRBJ2-7): EAGVAQSPRYKIIEKRQSVAFWCNPISGHATLYWYQQILGQGPKLLIQFQNNGVVDDSQLPKDRFSAERLKGVDSTLKIQPAKLEDSAVYLCASSSLRDKQYFGPGTRLTVT.

This clone was counted between two and nine times. This sequence joins TRBV13 and TRBJ2-7; the D call may be TRBD1 or TRBD2 (6 bases each). The CDR3 has 14 amino acids. Germline CDR1 is PRHDT and CDR2 is FYEKMQ (reference sequence). V was cut by 2 bases and J by 4 bases, with 12 bases left in between. CDR3 coding DNA: TGTGCCAGCAGCTTACGCGGGACACAGTACGAGCAGTACTTC. Translation: CASSLRGTQYEQYF.

The J gene is TRBJ2-5, the V gene TRBV28; D remains ambiguous. Germline V gives CDR1 MDHEN, CDR2 SYDVKM. The CDR3 length is 11 residues. V was pared by 5 bases and J by 2 bases, with 3 bases between. CDR3 in DNA: TGTGCCAGCAGTAAACAAGAGACCCAGTACTTC. This codes for CASSKQETQYF.

This chain connects TRBV9 to TRBJ2-5; 12 bases are a match to TRBD2. Germline V gene lookup returns CDR1 SGDLS and CDR2 YYNGEE. The CDR3 totals 15 residues. With 0 bases clipped from V and 5 bases from J, the junction kept 2 bases outside the gene matches. Here the CDR3 reads CASSVALAGGETQYF. DNA of the CDR3: TGTGCCAGCAGCGTAGCGCTAGCGGGGGGGGAGACCCAGTACTTC.

This clone was observed a handful of times. This chain joins TRBV5-5 and TRBJ2-5; D call uncertain. Germline V lookup: CDR1 SGHKS, CDR2 YYEKEE (reference sequence). The CDR3 spans 13 residues. The V end lost 0 bases, the J end lost 1 base, and 4 bases lay between the germline ends. The CDR3 nucleotides are TGTGCCAGCAGCTTGGCCGTCCAAGAGACCCAGTACTTC. Encoded protein: CASSLAVQETQYF.